Each of the 19 T cell receptor beta chains below was sequenced from the same sample in a study of blood T cell repertoires in COVID-19. Here immunoSEQ multiplex PCR was the method, and the copy in TCRdb shows in-frame clones only, minus some. The sample contains roughly 300,000 clones, 80% to 90% of which appear only once. The sequenced sample consisted of peripheral blood. These receptors were obtained from a woman in her thirties or forties who had recovered from COVID-19.

V and J are TRBV7-8 and TRBJ2-1, with unresolved D. CDR1 is SGHVS and CDR2 is FQNEAQ in the germline V gene. The CDR3 length is 17 residues. V dropped 2 bases and J dropped 3 bases, with 17 bases sitting between them. CDR3 sequence (DNA): TGTGCCAGCAGCTTATTTGGTCGAGCGATGCTCTACAATGAGCAGTTCTTC. Amino acid sequence: CASSLFGRAMLYNEQFF.

The rearrangement uses TRBV4-1 and TRBJ1-2; possibly TRBD1 for D (6 bases). The CDR3 sequence is 14 residues long. CDR1 and CDR2 from the germline V gene are MGHRA and YSYEKL. Trimming stripped 1 base from V and 1 base from J, with 7 bases between. The CDR3 spells CASSQARGNYGYTF. The CDR3 DNA sequence: TGCGCCAGCAGCCAAGCCAGGGGTAACTATGGCTACACCTTC.

The V call is TRBV11-2, the J call TRBJ1-3, with a tentative D call TRBD1 (5 bases). The CDR3 extends over 14 amino acids. Looked up from germline, CDR1 is SGHAT and CDR2 is FQNNGV. V lost 3 bases, J lost 3 bases, and 9 bases lay in between. CDR3 amino acids: CASSLWGDGNTIYF. CDR3 DNA: TGTGCCAGCAGCTTGTGGGGGGATGGAAACACCATATATTTT. Full variable domain (outside the CDR3, taken from reference TRBV11-2 and TRBJ1-3): EAGVAQSPRYKIIEKRQSVAFWCNPISGHATLYWYQQILGQGPKLLIQFQNNGVVDDSQLPKDRFSAERLKGVDSTLKIQPAKLEDSAVYLCASSLWGDGNTIYFGEGSWLTVV.

With respect to this clone: This sample includes further DNA sequences coding for the same CDR3. J is TRBJ2-1 and V is TRBV24-1; D might be TRBD1 (6 bases). The germline V and J ends were trimmed by 4 bases and 8 bases, with 8 bases remaining between them. CDR3 length: 12 amino acids. Looked up from germline, CDR1 is KGHDR and CDR2 is SFDVKD. The CDR3 DNA reads as TGTGCCACCAGTGACCCAGGGGATGAGCAGTTCTTC. Protein: CATSDPGDEQFF.

The chain combines TRBV27 with TRBJ2-2; D gene uncertain. The CDR3 covers 14 residues. In germline, CDR1 is MNHEY, CDR2 SMNVEV (reference sequence). V lost 3 bases, J lost 3 bases, and 8 bases lay in between. As DNA, the CDR3 is TGTGCCAGCAGTTTCAAAATGTACACCGGGGAGCTGTTTTTT. Translated, it gives CASSFKMYTGELFF.

V is TRBV16 and J is TRBJ1-2; tentative D call: TRBD1 (6 bases). Trimming removed 0 bases at V and 4 bases at J, with 6 bases between. Germline V gene sequence: CDR1 KGHSY, CDR2 FQNENV. The CDR3 sequence is 13 residues long. Here the CDR3 DNA reads TGTGCCAGCAGCCAATCGGACAGCTATGGCTACACCTTC. This sequence encodes CASSQSDSYGYTF.

This rearrangement joins TRBV7-2 to TRBJ2-1; the D is unclear. There are 13 residues in the CDR3. Trimming left V 3 bases short and J 5 bases short, with 8 bases between. Germline V gene sequence: CDR1 SGHTA, CDR2 FQGNSA. In DNA, the CDR3 is TGTGCCAGCAGCTTGGGTACTAACAATGAGCAGTTCTTC. This sequence encodes CASSLGTNNEQFF.

The V gene is TRBV5-1, the J gene TRBJ1-4, with 12 bases that match TRBD1. J was trimmed by 3 bases and V by 6 bases; bases with no gene match: 9. Germline CDR1 SGHRS, CDR2 YFSETQ. There are 17 residues in the CDR3. The CDR3 sequence is CASTRGQGAGANEKLFF. The CDR3, as DNA: TGCGCCAGCACCAGGGGACAGGGGGCGGGGGCTAATGAAAAACTGTTTTTT.

The chain couples TRBV11-2 to TRBJ2-3; D remains unclear. Germline CDR1 reads SGHAT; CDR2 reads FQNNGV. Trimming stripped 3 bases from V and 5 bases from J, with 9 bases between. This CDR3 has 13 amino acids. This CDR3 reads CASSFHPGDTQYF. CDR3 nucleotide sequence: TGTGCCAGCAGCTTCCATCCGGGAGATACGCAGTATTTT.

The chain has TRBV11-2 and TRBJ1-2; no definite D call. CDR1 SGHAT and CDR2 FQNNGV come from the germline V gene. This CDR3 is 13 amino acids long. Trimming pared 5 bases from V and 2 bases from J, leaving 9 bases between. The CDR3 region is CASSPVRNYGYTF. CDR3 bases: TGTGCCAGCAGCCCGGTCCGCAACTATGGCTACACCTTC.

This chain connects TRBV3-1 (or the pseudogene TRBV3-2) to TRBJ1-1; tentative D call: TRBD1 (6 bases). CDR1 LGHDT and CDR2 YNNKEL come from the germline V gene (reference sequence). The CDR3 runs to 13 residues. V lost 6 bases and J 1 base, leaving 9 bases between the germline ends. The CDR3 spells CASSGQSNTEAFF. The DNA of the CDR3 is TGTGCCAGCAGTGGACAGTCGAACACTGAAGCTTTCTTT.

Note on this clone: The sample holds other DNA sequences that translate to the same CDR3. The chain is built from TRBV7-3 and TRBJ2-2; TRBD2 matches 7 bases. Trimming at V came to 5 bases and at J to 0 bases, leaving 0 bases not matched to a gene. Germline V CDR1 and CDR2: SGHTA, FQGTGA. The CDR3 loop spans 14 amino acids. In DNA, the CDR3 is TGTGCCAGCAGCAGCGGGGCGAACACCGGGGAGCTGTTTTTT. Translated: CASSSGANTGELFF.

The chain has TRBV6-5 and TRBJ2-7; maybe TRBD2 (5 bases). Germline CDR1 reads MNHEY; CDR2 reads SVGAGI. V was clipped by 6 bases and J by 3 bases, with 9 bases between them. This CDR3 contains 12 residues. The CDR3 DNA reads as TGTGCCAGCAGAGCACTAGACTACGAGCAGTACTTC. Encoded protein: CASRALDYEQYF.

The chain has TRBV3-1 (or the pseudogene TRBV3-2) and TRBJ1-5, with a possible D match to TRBD1 (6 bases). V was pared by 4 bases and J by 7 bases, with 17 bases between. CDR1 is LGHDT and CDR2 is YNNKEL in the germline V gene (reference sequence). The CDR3 covers 15 residues. The CDR3: CASSPGGGWGQPQHF. CDR3 DNA: TGTGCCAGCAGCCCGGGGGGGGGCTGGGGACAGCCCCAGCATTTT.

The chain carries TRBV7-8 and TRBJ1-2; tentatively, D is TRBD1 (6 bases). The V and J ends lost 0 bases and 8 bases respectively, with 16 bases between them. The CDR3 is 15 residues long. Germline CDR1 and CDR2: SGHVS and FQNEAQ. This chain's CDR3 is CASSLAGQFSRGYTF. The CDR3 DNA reads TGTGCCAGCAGCTTAGCTGGACAGTTTTCACGGGGCTACACCTTC.

J is TRBJ1-6 and V is TRBV4-1, with TRBD1 as a possible D gene (5 bases). This CDR3 is built from 16 residues. Germline-derived CDR1 and CDR2 are MGHRA and YSYEKL. V dropped 2 bases and J dropped 9 bases, with 17 bases sitting between them. The CDR3 bases are TGCGCCAGCAGCCAAAGGTCGGAGACAGTAATTTCACCCCTCCACTTT. Translating gives CASSQRSETVISPLHF.

The sample holds one count of this clone. V gene TRBV30 combines with J gene TRBJ2-7; 9 bases are shared with TRBD1. Germline CDR1 GTSNPN, CDR2 SVGIG (reference sequence). Trimming at V came to 3 bases and at J to 2 bases, leaving 8 bases not matched to a gene. The CDR3 length is 15 residues. CDR3 loop: CAWSGRTGAAYEQYF. In DNA form, the CDR3 reads TGTGCCTGGAGCGGGCGGACAGGGGCAGCCTACGAGCAGTACTTC.

This clone was found a few times. The chain has TRBV19 and TRBJ1-5; 7 bases are a match to TRBD1. The CDR3 consists of 14 residues. V was pared by 7 bases and J by 7 bases, with 10 bases of the junction left unmatched. Germline loops: CDR1 LNHDA, CDR2 SQIVND (reference sequence). DNA for the CDR3: TGTGCCAGTACACCGGACAGGCCCGGGCAGCCCCAGCATTTT. Encoded protein: CASTPDRPGQPQHF.

This clone was seen a few times. V is TRBV10-3 and J is TRBJ1-1; 9 bases agree with TRBD1. There are 13 residues in the CDR3. The trim removed 6 bases at V and 1 base at J, leaving 0 bases unmatched. CDR1 is ENHRY and CDR2 is SYGVKD in the germline V gene. The CDR3 sequence: CAIRDRGNTEAFF. DNA of the CDR3: TGTGCCATCAGGGACAGGGGGAACACTGAAGCTTTCTTT.